This T cell receptor beta chain appears in the sequencing data of a study of CD8+CD57+ T cells in acquired aplastic anemia. Study details: Healthy donor CD4+ samples were sequenced to a depth that averaged about 11 million reads.

Study findings and constraints: Between patients and controls, CD8+ Simpson's diversity did not vary significantly.

This CDR3 region has 14 residues. Trimming took 0 bases from V and 7 from J, leaving 13 bases between them. Germline CDR1 SGHTS, CDR2 YDEGEE. The study profiled TCR beta VDJ and CDR3 using genomic DNA as template. TCRdb passed the reads through MiXCR, listing each CDR3 protein once. The data hold over 150,000 distinct CDR3 sequences, with 54% observed a single time. A word on this clonotype: Its antigen remains unidentified.

This clonotype was sampled from a human donor in good health, serving as a control. The sample consisted of sorted CD4+, CD8+, or CD8+CD57+ T cells (not recorded which) from PBMCs. This chain links TRBV5-8 with TRBJ2-5; D possibly matches TRBD1 or TRBD2 (5 bases each). CDR3 protein: CASSLERGLGTQYF. DNA for the CDR3: TGTGCCAGCAGCTTGGAGAGGGGTCTGGGGACCCAGTACTTC.